This T cell receptor beta chain was profiled in a study of blood T cell repertoires in COVID-19. For the study at large: Specimens from acute and convalescent COVID-19 originated in the United States, Italy and Spain. The analysed material was cDNA or gDNA that came from T cells, B-cell-depleted T cells, or PBMCs.

There are 14 residues in the CDR3. Per germline, CDR1 GTSNPN and CDR2 SVGIG (reference sequence). V lost 2 bases and J 3 bases, leaving 14 bases between the germline ends. Seattle researchers signed up patients amid active infection and tracked them longitudinally. Study processing details: The assay estimated nucleated cells by amplifying reference gene primers. Clones were read by immunoSEQ multiplex PCR, and TCRdb kept only the in-frame ones, dropping some. V and J calls and clone size are given by that table; D and trimming were obtained from the DNA. This sample has fewer than 300,000 clones; 91% occur once, and the top ten carry around 2%.

The receptor's source is a woman aged 25 to 45 with COVID-19, enrolled during active disease. The sequenced sample consisted of peripheral blood. The V call is TRBV30, the J call TRBJ2-7, with D tentatively TRBD2 (5 bases). This CDR3 is CAWSTEDGFYEQYF. As DNA, the CDR3 is TGTGCCTGGAGTACGGAGGATGGATTCTACGAGCAGTACTTC.